This passage covers 25 T cell receptor beta chains from one sample sequenced in a study of T cell responses to AZD1222 COVID-19 vaccine. Profiling relied on immunoSEQ multiplex PCR, and the TCRdb table lists in-frame clones only, not all of them. The table shows roughly 180,000 clones, with roughly 92% occurring only once. The starting material was peripheral blood, obtained 28 days after the second AZD1222 dose. These receptor sequences come from an adult who received the AZD1222 COVID-19 vaccine.

This chain connects TRBV30 to TRBJ2-1; D unclear. Trimming removed 0 bases from V and 0 bases from J, with 6 bases in between. Germline CDR1 and CDR2: GTSNPN and SVGIG (reference sequence). The CDR3 spans 14 residues. CDR3 region: CAWSVESSYNEQFF. CDR3 nucleotides: TGTGCCTGGAGTGTAGAGAGCTCCTACAATGAGCAGTTCTTC.

The gene calls are TRBV7-9 and TRBJ1-3; weak D call: TRBD1 (5 bases). CDR3 length equals 16 residues. The germline CDR1 and CDR2 sequences are SEHNR and FQNEAQ (reference sequence). The ends were cut back, 4 bases at V and 7 bases at J, with 20 bases in the middle. The CDR3 reads CASSSPRDPGRNTIYF. The DNA of the CDR3 is TGTGCCAGCAGCTCACCCCGGGACCCCGGCAGGAACACCATATATTTT.

The chain combines TRBV18 with TRBJ2-3; 11 bases fit TRBD2. There are 17 residues in the CDR3. The V gene end was trimmed by 3 bases and the J gene end by 4 bases; junction bases not matched to a gene: 9. Germline CDR1 and CDR2: KGHSH and LQKENI. The CDR3 loop is CASSPPGTSGRSDTQYF. CDR3 DNA sequence: TGTGCCAGCTCACCCCCCGGGACTAGCGGAAGGTCAGATACGCAGTATTTT.

The V and J genes are TRBV2 and TRBJ2-5; D not certain. The CDR3 extends over 14 amino acids. Germline CDR1 SNHLY, CDR2 FYNNEI. V was trimmed by 3 bases and J by 2 bases, leaving 10 bases between them. In DNA form, the CDR3 reads TGTGCCAGCAGTGATCAACAGACACAAGAGACCCAGTACTTC. It is translated as CASSDQQTQETQYF.

This clone was counted once. The chain couples TRBV19 to TRBJ1-2; 8 positions agree with TRBD1. This CDR3 is built from 12 residues. J was trimmed by 6 bases and V by 6 bases; bases with no gene match: 3. CDR1 is LNHDA, CDR2 SQIVND, per germline (reference sequence). Written as DNA, the CDR3 is TGTGCCAGTAGCCCGACAGGGGATGGCTACACCTTC. Protein: CASSPTGDGYTF.

The rearrangement joins TRBV7-8 to TRBJ2-3; possibly TRBD2 for D (6 bases). With 3 bases removed from V and 0 bases from J, the gap between germline ends came to 13 bases. Germline loops: CDR1 SGHVS, CDR2 FQNEAQ. The CDR3 covers 16 residues. The CDR3 DNA reads as TGTGCCAGCAGCTTTGGGCTCGGGACTAGCACAGATACGCAGTATTTT. This translates into CASSFGLGTSTDTQYF.

This chain links TRBV6-5 with TRBJ2-5; the match to TRBD1 covers 10 bases. The CDR3 totals 16 residues. Germline V gives CDR1 MNHEY, CDR2 SVGAGI. Germline trimming cut 1 base from V and 5 bases from J; bases unmatched to any gene: 7. The CDR3 nucleotides read TGTGCCAGCAGTTACTTAACGACAGGGGGCATGGAGACCCAGTACTTC. As protein: CASSYLTTGGMETQYF.

V is TRBV6-1 and J is TRBJ1-6, with D uncertain. The CDR3 has 16 amino acids. Trimming stripped 0 bases from V and 0 bases from J, with 6 bases between. Germline lookup yields CDR1 MNHNS and CDR2 SASEGT. DNA for the CDR3: TGTGCCAGCAGTGAAGCGTGGAGCTCCTATAATTCACCCCTCCACTTT. Encoded protein: CASSEAWSSYNSPLHF.

The V gene is TRBV10-3, the J gene TRBJ1-2, with no clear D. The germline gives CDR1 ENHRY, CDR2 SYGVKD. The CDR3 has 14 amino acids. V lost 6 bases, J lost 2 bases, and 13 bases lay in between. CDR3 in DNA: TGTGCCATCAGCGATAGGAAGGGAAACTATGGCTACACCTTC. It specifies CAISDRKGNYGYTF.

The V and J genes are TRBV7-2 and TRBJ2-1; 8 nucleotides match TRBD1. The length of the CDR3 is 16 residues. The germline gives CDR1 SGHTA, CDR2 FQGNSA. V lost 1 base and J lost 9; bases outside the gene matches: 11. The CDR3 protein is CASSLGGTGGMGEQFF. CDR3 nucleotides: TGTGCCAGCAGCTTAGGAGGAACAGGGGGAATGGGTGAGCAGTTCTTC. Looking up the rest from reference TRBV7-2 and TRBJ2-1 gives the full variable domain: GAGVSQSPSNKVTEKGKDVELRCDPISGHTALYWYRQSLGQGLEFLIYFQGNSAPDKSGLPSDRFSAERTGGSVSTLTIQRTQQEDSAVYLCASSLGGTGGMGEQFFGPGTRLTVL.

V usage is TRBV11-3 and J usage is TRBJ1-1, with 9 bases aligning to TRBD1. CDR3 length: 20 amino acids. Germline V CDR1 and CDR2: SGHNT, YENEEA. J lost 4 bases, V lost 3 bases, and 21 bases had no gene match. CDR3 coding DNA: TGTGCCAGCAGCTTTGATCAACTAACTAGGGACAGGGTCTTAGTCACTGAAGCTTTCTTT. This codes for CASSFDQLTRDRVLVTEAFF. The variable domain in full, with the rest retrieved from reference TRBV11-3 and TRBJ1-1, is EAGVVQSPRYKIIEKKQPVAFWCNPISGHNTLYWYLQNLGQGPELLIRYENEEAVDDSQLPKDRFSAERLKGVDSTLKIQPAELGDSAVYLCASSFDQLTRDRVLVTEAFFGQGTRLTVV.

The chain employs TRBV12-3 or TRBV12-4 and TRBJ1-2, with TRBD1 matching over 8 bases. The CDR3 is 13 residues long. Trimming removed 6 bases from V and 2 bases from J; junction bases left unmatched: 2. This chain's CDR3 is CASRRTGNYGYTF. In nucleotides, the CDR3 is TGTGCCAGCAGACGGACAGGGAACTATGGCTACACCTTC.

In DNA form, the CDR3 reads TGCAGTGCTAGTTGGGCTAGCGGGTCACAAGAGACCCAGTACTTC. This sequence encodes CSASWASGSQETQYF. V and J are TRBV20-1 and TRBJ2-5, with 8 bases fitting TRBD2. With 3 bases clipped from V and 2 bases from J, the junction kept 8 bases outside the gene matches. The CDR3 runs 15 residues. Germline CDR1 and CDR2: DFQATT and SNEGSKA (reference sequence).

This chain uses TRBV19 with TRBJ1-5, with D possibly TRBD1 on 6 matching bases. V lost 10 bases and J lost 3, with 16 bases in between. The CDR3 consists of 14 residues. Germline V gene data show CDR1 as LNHDA and CDR2 as SQIVND (reference sequence). CDR3: CATTDRYNNQPQHF. CDR3 in DNA: TGTGCCACTACCGACAGGTACAACAATCAGCCCCAGCATTTT.

This chain uses TRBV7-9 with TRBJ1-1; no firm D call. Trimming took off 3 bases at V and 1 base at J, with 15 bases between the two ends. The CDR3 is 16 amino acids. CDR1 SEHNR and CDR2 FQNEAQ come from the germline V gene (reference sequence). The DNA for the CDR3 is TGTGCCAGCAGCTTCAACCGGGGAAGAGGGAACACTGAAGCTTTCTTT. Translated: CASSFNRGRGNTEAFF.

V gene TRBV5-1 combines with J gene TRBJ2-1; D is uncertain. Germline V lookup: CDR1 SGHRS, CDR2 YFSETQ. V shed 3 bases and J shed 4 bases, with 5 bases lying between them. The CDR3 spans 12 residues. The CDR3: CASSSNYNEQFF. CDR3 nucleotides: TGCGCCAGCAGCTCGAATTACAATGAGCAGTTCTTC.

The V gene is TRBV19, the J gene TRBJ2-7; 7 nucleotides match TRBD1. Unmatched junction bases numbered 2, after V lost 1 base and J lost 2 bases. Germline-derived CDR1 and CDR2 are LNHDA and SQIVND (reference sequence). This CDR3 has 14 amino acids. CDR3 protein: CASSIGTGPYEQYF. CDR3 DNA: TGTGCCAGTAGTATAGGGACAGGTCCCTACGAGCAGTACTTC.

V and J are TRBV11-2 and TRBJ2-6; D gene ambiguous. CDR1 SGHAT and CDR2 FQNNGV come from the germline V gene. The CDR3 runs 16 residues. Trimming took 5 bases from V and 0 from J, leaving 11 bases between them. The CDR3 bases are TGTGCCAGCAGCCCCGCTATTAGCTCTGGGGCCAACGTCCTGACTTTC. Encoded protein: CASSPAISSGANVLTF.

The chain joins TRBV2 to TRBJ2-1; D possibly corresponds to TRBD1 (5 bases). Germline CDR1 SNHLY, CDR2 FYNNEI. Between the trimmed V and J ends, which lost 5 bases and 7 bases, there was a span of 15 bases. The CDR3 runs 14 residues. The CDR3 is CASSPGPPGNEQFF. The CDR3 region has the DNA TGTGCCAGCAGTCCCGGACCCCCAGGGAATGAGCAGTTCTTC.

Remarks on this clone: At the DNA level, this CDR3 is encoded by other sequences in the same sample as well. The genes are TRBV12-3 or TRBV12-4 and TRBJ1-1; no clear D. The CDR3 covers 13 residues. V lost 2 bases, J lost 3 bases, and 7 bases lay in between. The CDR3 here is CASSLRGDTEAFF. CDR3 coding DNA: TGTGCCAGCAGTTTACGGGGAGACACTGAAGCTTTCTTT.

The V and J genes are TRBV19 and TRBJ2-1, with TRBD2 matching 9 bases. With 3 bases clipped from V and 2 bases from J, the junction kept 5 bases outside the gene matches. Germline V CDR1 and CDR2: LNHDA, SQIVND (reference sequence). The CDR3 sequence is 16 residues long. The CDR3 sequence is CASSIQLAGTYNEQFF. The CDR3, as DNA: TGTGCCAGTAGTATTCAGCTAGCGGGAACCTACAATGAGCAGTTCTTC.

This rearrangement joins TRBV27 to TRBJ1-2, with D possibly being TRBD1 (6 bases). V dropped 5 bases and J dropped 8 bases, with 21 bases sitting between them. In germline, CDR1 is MNHEY, CDR2 SMNVEV (reference sequence). This CDR3 spans 15 amino acids. CDR3 protein: CASSPKWSGANGYTF. The CDR3 DNA follows: TGTGCCAGCAGTCCGAAATGGTCGGGGGCAAACGGCTACACCTTC.

V usage is TRBV5-1 and J usage is TRBJ1-2; D call uncertain. V was pared by 0 bases and J by 4 bases, with 10 bases between. CDR1 is SGHRS, CDR2 YFSETQ, per germline. The CDR3 totals 14 residues. This CDR3 is CASSLAMAGYGYTF. The CDR3 nucleotides read TGCGCCAGCAGCTTGGCCATGGCTGGCTATGGCTACACCTTC.

The CDR3 region is CASSPTSDTQYF. DNA of the CDR3: TGTGCCAGCAGTCCAACCTCAGATACGCAGTATTTT. The gene calls are TRBV6-2 or TRBV6-3 and TRBJ2-3; D ambiguous. This CDR3 has 12 residues. The germline V and J ends were trimmed by 5 bases and 4 bases, with 7 bases remaining between them. Germline V gene lookup returns CDR1 MNHEY and CDR2 SVGEGT.

V gene TRBV2 combines with J gene TRBJ1-1, with D maybe TRBD1 (6 bases). The ends were cut back, 6 bases at V and 1 base at J, with 12 bases in the middle. The CDR3 is 14 residues long. CDR1 SNHLY and CDR2 FYNNEI come from the germline V gene. CDR3 nucleotides: TGTGCCAGCAGCGTCAAGACAGGGAACACTGAAGCTTTCTTT. It specifies CASSVKTGNTEAFF.